The T cell receptor (beta chain) described here comes from a study of T cells in Graves' hyperthyroidism and ophthalmopathy. Trimming removed 5 bases from V and 3 bases from J, with 14 bases in between. CDR1 and CDR2 (germline): SQVTM, ANQGSEA. The CDR3 is made up of 14 amino acids. Amplification targeted TCR beta CDR3 regions from RNA transcripts. HTBI primers were used for first-round RT-PCR of the TCR CDR3. One entry per CDR3 protein results from TCRdb running MiXCR on the multiplex PCR reads. Of around 300,000 distinct CDR3 sequences in the sample, approximately 12% were seen once. This clonotype was seen many times.

The sequence was obtained from a woman aged 25 to 39 with Graves' hyperthyroidism that later progressed to Graves' ophthalmopathy. The V call is TRBV29-1, the J call TRBJ1-3; no clear D. Sequencing was carried out using blood. CDR3 region: CSVSRAGSGNTIYF. As DNA, the CDR3 is TGCAGCGTTTCGAGGGCCGGCAGTGGAAACACCATATATTTT.